The 11 T cell receptor beta chains given below trace back to one sample, sequenced in a study of cytomegalovirus exposure and HLA in healthy donors (dated 2017 in TCRdb). Receptor libraries were prepared by the immunoSEQ multiplex PCR assay. TCRdb's version of the immuneACCESS table is confined to in-frame rearrangements and falls short of the full clone set. An unresolved V gene accounts for under half of the shortfall where checked; the remainder is of unknown origin. The sample includes 150,000 to 200,000 clones, with roughly 88% observed a single time. In total, the top ten clones hold 1.4% to 1.5% of the sample. Sequenced input: PBMCs. These TCRs come from a young woman in good health and CMV-seronegative.

This clone occurred once. The chain is built from TRBV5-1 and TRBJ1-1; TRBD1 matches at 7 bases. CDR1 is SGHRS, CDR2 YFSETQ, per germline. The CDR3 loop spans 13 amino acids. With 4 bases clipped from V and 6 bases from J, the junction kept 6 bases outside the gene matches. This CDR3 reads CASSPDRASEAFF. The CDR3, as DNA: TGCGCCAGCAGCCCTGACAGGGCTTCTGAAGCTTTCTTT.

The sample holds one count of this clone. The chain carries TRBV5-6 and TRBJ1-1, with D perhaps TRBD1 (5 bases). The length of the CDR3 is 15 residues. Germline V gives CDR1 SGHDT, CDR2 YYEEEE. V lost 4 bases to trimming and J lost 5 bases, with 18 bases between them. The DNA of the CDR3 is TGTGCCAGCAGCCTCGGGGGACGGTCTTGGACTGAAGCTTTCTTT. Residues: CASSLGGRSWTEAFF.

The chain joins TRBV4-1 to TRBJ2-7; TRBD2 aligns across 10 bases. Germline V gives CDR1 MGHRA, CDR2 YSYEKL. The CDR3 totals 17 residues. The V and J ends lost 3 bases and 3 bases, in that order; junction bases with no gene match: 11. The CDR3 here is CASSQLAQAGGHYEQYF. As DNA, the CDR3 is TGCGCCAGCAGCCAGTTGGCACAAGCGGGGGGGCACTACGAGCAGTACTTC.

This chain joins TRBV5-1 and TRBJ1-2; 8 positions agree with TRBD1. Looked up from germline, CDR1 is SGHRS and CDR2 is YFSETQ. The CDR3 has 15 amino acids. V shed 0 bases, J shed 8 bases, and the junction held 9 bases outside the gene matches. CDR3 bases: TGCGCCAGCAGCTTGGAGGCAGGGGGCGCTTCCGGCTACACCTTC. Translating it yields CASSLEAGGASGYTF.

In DNA form, the CDR3 reads TGTGCCAGCAGCCGGACAGTCAACTATGGCTACACCTTC. Amino acid sequence: CASSRTVNYGYTF. The chain has TRBV13 and TRBJ1-2, with D possibly TRBD1 on 6 matching bases. This CDR3 is built from 13 residues. Trimming cost V 5 bases and J 2 bases, with 9 bases left between them. CDR1 and CDR2 from the germline V gene are PRHDT and FYEKMQ (reference sequence).

The J gene is TRBJ2-7, the V gene TRBV18; D is perhaps TRBD1 (6 bases). Between the trimmed V and J ends, which lost 2 bases and 0 bases, there was a span of 11 bases. Germline V gene data show CDR1 as KGHSH and CDR2 as LQKENI. The length of the CDR3 is 15 residues. The CDR3 loop is CASSPGTSSSYEQYF. Written as DNA, the CDR3 is TGTGCCAGCTCACCAGGGACATCGAGCTCCTACGAGCAGTACTTC.

This clone was recorded a few times. CDR3 protein: CASSPTGGAYEQYF. The CDR3 region has the DNA TGTGCCAGCTCCCCAACGGGTGGAGCCTACGAGCAGTACTTC. The chain uses TRBV18 and TRBJ2-7; D remains unclear. Germline CDR1 KGHSH, CDR2 LQKENI. Trimming shortened V by 6 bases and J by 2 bases, and 14 bases separated the two germline ends. The CDR3 is 14 amino acids.

The chain employs TRBV19 and TRBJ1-2, with D possibly matching TRBD1 (5 bases). CDR1 is LNHDA, CDR2 SQIVND, per germline (reference sequence). This CDR3 spans 17 amino acids. V was shortened by 7 bases and J by 3 bases, with 24 bases between the two germline ends. CDR3 in amino acids: CASIAVGRGGRYYGYTF. The CDR3 DNA sequence: TGTGCCAGTATCGCGGTCGGCCGGGGGGGACGATACTATGGCTACACCTTC.

J is TRBJ1-6 and V is TRBV10-3; TRBD1 matches at 7 bases. The CDR3 totals 15 residues. After removal of 0 bases from V and 5 bases from J, the junction contained 1 base not matched to a gene. CDR1 is ENHRY and CDR2 is SYGVKD in the germline V gene. The CDR3 reads CAISESGQNNSPLHF. The CDR3 coding sequence is TGTGCCATCAGTGAGTCGGGACAGAATAATTCACCCCTCCACTTT.

The chain employs TRBV13 and TRBJ2-1; 15 bases fit TRBD2. The junction had 9 bases not matched to a gene; V was cut back by 3 bases and J by 0 bases. CDR3 size: 20 residues. The V gene's germline CDR1 is PRHDT and CDR2 FYEKMQ (reference sequence). CDR3 coding DNA: TGTGCCAGCAGCTTCCGAGGACTAGCGGGAGGGAAGAGCTCCTACAATGAGCAGTTCTTC. Translating gives CASSFRGLAGGKSSYNEQFF.

The rearrangement links TRBV5-4 to TRBJ2-7; possibly TRBD1 for D (6 bases). CDR3 length: 14 residues. Per germline, CDR1 SGHNT and CDR2 YYREEE (reference sequence). The V and J ends lost 3 bases and 2 bases respectively, with 12 bases between them. The CDR3 sequence is CASSSTGSPYEQYF. The CDR3 DNA reads as TGTGCCAGCAGCTCGACAGGTTCCCCCTACGAGCAGTACTTC.